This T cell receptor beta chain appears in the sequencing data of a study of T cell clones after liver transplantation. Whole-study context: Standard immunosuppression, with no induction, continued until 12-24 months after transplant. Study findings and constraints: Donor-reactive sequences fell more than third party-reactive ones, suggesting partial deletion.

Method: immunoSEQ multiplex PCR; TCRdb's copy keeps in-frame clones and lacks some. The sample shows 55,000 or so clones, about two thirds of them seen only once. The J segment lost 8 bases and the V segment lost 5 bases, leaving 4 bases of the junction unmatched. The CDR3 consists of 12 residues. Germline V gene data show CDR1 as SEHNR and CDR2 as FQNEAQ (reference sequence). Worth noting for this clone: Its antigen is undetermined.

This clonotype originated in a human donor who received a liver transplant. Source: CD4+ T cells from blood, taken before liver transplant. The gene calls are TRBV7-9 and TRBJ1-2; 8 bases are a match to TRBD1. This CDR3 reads CASSPGGTGYTF. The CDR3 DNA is TGTGCCAGCAGCCCAGGGGGCACGGGCTACACCTTC. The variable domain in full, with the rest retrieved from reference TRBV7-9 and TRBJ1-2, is DTGVSQNPRHKITKRGQNVTFRCDPISEHNRLYWYRQTLGQGPEFLTYFQNEAQLEKSRLLSDRFSAERPKGSFSTLEIQRTEQGDSAMYLCASSPGGTGYTFGSGTRLTVV.